The present entry profiles one T cell receptor (beta chain) with its context. This clonotype was observed many times. Its binding antigen is unknown. No clone much larger than this one lies a single base away; base qualities are absent. Ophthalmopathy patients had moderately to severely active disease, Clinical Activity Score of at least 3, NOSPECS grade of at least 4, and duration under 3 months. Any patient with an uncontrolled infection, another autoimmune disease, pregnancy or lactation was excluded. Diagnoses were based on clinical symptoms, serum thyroxine and TRAb, thyroid ultrasound and orbital computed tomography. PBMCs were separated from about 10 ml of fresh peripheral blood using Ficoll-Paque density gradient centrifugation. Trizol reagent was used to extract total RNA, and RNA quality was then checked on an Agilent 2100 Bioanalyzer. This record belongs to a study of T cells in Graves' hyperthyroidism and ophthalmopathy (dated by TCRdb to between 2018 and 2020). General notes on the study: Peripheral blood was collected at initial diagnosis, before any treatment. TCR V-J signatures able to tell the groups apart were searched for in a discovery cohort of some 100 patients, of whom 43 had Graves' ophthalmopathy and more than 55 had stable Graves' hyperthyroidism. Prospective prediction of ophthalmopathy was tested in an independent validation cohort of fewer than 20 hyperthyroidism patients and 17 patients who later progressed to ophthalmopathy. The 95 to 100 discovery patients were randomly divided into training and test sets at a 7:3 ratio. Thyroid tissue and blood T-cell repertoires from six Graves' hyperthyroidism patients were also compared in the study. Following sampling, methimazole starting at 30 mg daily was given to hyperthyroidism patients, and high-dose intravenous methylprednisolone was given to ophthalmopathy patients. The paper reports TCR Vbeta CDR3 sequencing of about 140 peripheral blood samples: some 44 ophthalmopathy, under 85 hyperthyroidism and around 17 progressor patients.

Amplification of TCR beta CDR3 regions was carried out from RNA transcripts. For the first round of RT-PCR on the TCR CDR3, the HTBI primer set was used together with the Qiagen OneStep RT-PCR kit. A second multiplex PCR round built the libraries, followed by size selection and purification. Libraries were sequenced paired-end with 100 bp reads on an Illumina HiSeq2000. The paper's data handling went like this. SOAPnuke was used to process the raw data, with reads discarded if the reads contained adapters or uncalled bases, had a mean Phred below 15, or lacked an exact constant-primer or identifier match. COPE v1.2.5 was used to merge the high-quality paired reads, and each unique nucleotide sequence was defined as a clonotype. Clonotypes were aligned to IMGT TRBV, TRBD and TRBJ reference segments using MiTCR v1.1. The analysis was restricted to V-J combinations with a frequency above 0.0001, which together covered over 99% of the repertoires. The TCS score was defined as the ratio of F50 (clonal expansion) to E x V (chaos), calculated using BLOSUM62-based TCRdist between CDR3 peptides within each V-J. Welch's t-statistics and random forest reduced fewer than 600 V-J features to 10 to 15, which were used in a naive Bayes classifier (R e1071). In-frame beta chains were kept once TCRdb had trimmed the public reads at Q25 with fastp and called clones with MiXCR. Every entry covers one CDR3 protein and lists the most common genes and DNA from its rows. For this entry, the V and J calls and clone size follow TCRdb and not the study's own pipeline. Here the sample has 620,000 or so distinct CDR3 sequences; 13% to 15% occur a single time. The ten top clones hold approximately 13% of the sample.

Trimming takes 2 bases off V and 1 base off J; junction bases not matched to a gene: 7. Including the terminal cysteine and phenylalanine, the CDR3 comprises 16 residues. CDR3 DNA only is kept here, 48 bases in frame from base 1. The germline V gene provides CDR1 SGHRS and CDR2 YFSETQ. The study at large found these results: In validation, the model predicted progression to ophthalmopathy with around 71% sensitivity and 72% to 85% specificity, a median of around 6.6 months before onset. Blood samples also contained most of the expanded thyroid clonotypes (frequency above 0.001), which suggests that blood repertoires may reflect thyroid immune responses. Sample size was not statistically predetermined, and blinding of investigators to group allocation was not performed. A 13 V-J signature model separated ophthalmopathy from stable hyperthyroidism, with 87.88% sensitivity and 81.08% specificity in cross-validation and 80%/75% in testing.

Sequencing used blood. The TCR originated in a woman between 45 and 60 years old with Graves' ophthalmopathy. The chain couples TRBV5-1 to TRBJ2-7, and TRBD2 matches 9 of the central bases. CDR3 region: CASSLKGLATSYEQYF. Here is the DNA: TGCGCCAGCAGCTTAAAAGGACTAGCGACGTCCTACGAGCAGTACTTC.